One sample yielded the 26 T cell receptor beta chains listed below, sequenced in a study of early T cells in non-severe SARS-CoV-2 infection. A single record per CDR3 protein comes from TCRdb applying MiXCR to the 5' RACE reads. Here the sample spans some 100,000 distinct CDR3 sequences, about 15% being singletons. The specimen was whole blood. The receptors come from an adult who was a healthcare worker with PCR-confirmed SARS-CoV-2 infection or an uninfected control (not recorded which).

This clonotype was seen a few times. This chain uses TRBV7-9 with TRBJ2-3; possible D gene TRBD1, 5 bases. CDR1 and CDR2 from the germline V gene are SEHNR and FQNEAQ (reference sequence). Trimming removed 4 bases from V and 5 bases from J, with 13 bases in between. The length of the CDR3 is 14 residues. CDR3 nucleotides: TGTGCCAGCAGCTACCGTCAAAGGGGAGATACGCAGTATTTT. As protein: CASSYRQRGDTQYF.

This rearrangement joins TRBV6-2 or TRBV6-3 to TRBJ2-1; 9 positions agree with TRBD2. V was clipped by 5 bases and J by 4 bases; unmatched bases: 6. The CDR3 spans 15 residues. Germline V lookup: CDR1 MNHEY, CDR2 SVGEGT. The CDR3, as DNA: TGTGCCAGCAGTCGGAGAGCGGGGGGATACAATGAGCAGTTCTTC. It codes for CASSRRAGGYNEQFF.

This clonotype was seen only a few times. The chain joins TRBV10-3 to TRBJ2-3; D is unclear. This CDR3 contains 15 residues. Germline CDR1 and CDR2: ENHRY and SYGVKD. V was pared by 1 base and J by 0 bases, with 8 bases between. Written as DNA, the CDR3 is TGTGCCATCAGTGAGTATGGCAGGAGCACAGATACGCAGTATTTT. Its protein product is CAISEYGRSTDTQYF.

The J gene is TRBJ2-7, the V gene TRBV27; the D is unclear. This CDR3 is 14 amino acids long. V lost 4 bases, J lost 2 bases, and 12 bases lay in between. CDR1 MNHEY and CDR2 SMNVEV come from the germline V gene (reference sequence). The DNA of the CDR3 is TGTGCCAGCAGTTCAAGCAAGGGCGCCTACGAGCAGTACGTC. Its translation: CASSSSKGAYEQYV.

This clonotype was seen only a few times. The J gene is TRBJ2-1, the V gene TRBV10-3, with D tentatively TRBD2 (5 bases). Germline lookup yields CDR1 ENHRY and CDR2 SYGVKD. V dropped 2 bases and J dropped 6 bases, with 5 bases sitting between them. This CDR3 region has 12 residues. The CDR3 reads CAISEGLNEQFF. DNA of the CDR3: TGTGCCATCAGTGAGGGACTCAATGAGCAGTTCTTC.

This clonotype was counted between two and nine times. The chain uses TRBV27 and TRBJ2-3; 8 bases fit TRBD2. The V and J ends lost 7 bases and 3 bases, in that order; junction bases with no gene match: 9. CDR3 length equals 15 residues. The germline gives CDR1 MNHEY, CDR2 SMNVEV (reference sequence). The CDR3 loop is CASTPGTRQTDTQYF. CDR3 bases: TGTGCCAGCACTCCGGGGACTAGACAAACAGATACGCAGTATTTT.

This sequence joins TRBV10-3 and TRBJ2-5; D is unresolved. The CDR3 length is 13 residues. V was shortened by 0 bases and J by 2 bases, with 4 bases between the two germline ends. Looked up from germline, CDR1 is ENHRY and CDR2 is SYGVKD. CDR3 sequence (DNA): TGTGCCATCAGTGAGTCCCCACAAGAGACCCAGTACTTC. Translated: CAISESPQETQYF.

The chain employs TRBV6-5 and TRBJ2-1; 12 bases align to TRBD2. Germline values: CDR1 MNHEY, CDR2 SVGAGI. Trimming cost V 0 bases and J 6 bases; bases outside gene matches: 3. The CDR3 runs 16 residues. The CDR3 is CASSYSLLAGGNEQFF. The CDR3 DNA sequence: TGTGCCAGCAGTTACTCGTTACTAGCGGGGGGCAATGAGCAGTTCTTC.

This CDR3 reads CASSYKTGGEPEAFF. The CDR3 region has the DNA TGTGCCAGCAGTTACAAAACAGGGGGCGAGCCTGAAGCTTTCTTT. The chain carries TRBV6-5 and TRBJ1-1, with 9 nucleotides matching TRBD1. Germline CDR1 and CDR2: MNHEY and SVGAGI. The CDR3 totals 15 residues. V was pared by 2 bases and J by 6 bases, with 7 bases of the junction left unmatched.

This clonotype was found many times. This chain uses TRBV5-4 with TRBJ1-4, with D perhaps TRBD1 (5 bases). V was cut by 4 bases and J by 8 bases, with 21 bases left in between. The germline V gene has CDR1 SGHNT and CDR2 YYREEE (reference sequence). The CDR3 extends over 16 amino acids. DNA of the CDR3: TGTGCCAGCAGCCCGGCCCCCGGGGGGGTTGAGGAAAAACTGTTTTTT. This translates into CASSPAPGGVEEKLFF. The full variable domain, with the rest looked up from reference TRBV5-4 and TRBJ1-4, is ETGVTQSPTHLIKTRGQQVTLRCSSQSGHNTVSWYQQALGQGPQFIFQYYREEENGRGNFPPRFSGLQFPNYSSELNVNALELDDSALYLCASSPAPGGVEEKLFFGSGTQLSVL.

The genes are TRBV20-1 and TRBJ1-1, with TRBD1 as a possible D gene (6 bases). Trimming took off 6 bases at V and 5 bases at J, with 13 bases between the two ends. The CDR3 has 12 residues. Germline V lookup: CDR1 DFQATT, CDR2 SNEGSKA (reference sequence). The CDR3 bases are TGCAGTGCCACACAGGGCAGAACTGAAGCTTTCTTT. Its protein product is CSATQGRTEAFF.

This clonotype was counted a few times. V usage is TRBV20-1 and J usage is TRBJ2-7; 7 bases match TRBD2. The junction had 9 bases not matched to a gene; V was cut back by 4 bases and J by 6 bases. Germline CDR1 and CDR2: DFQATT and SNEGSKA (reference sequence). CDR3 length: 13 amino acids. CDR3 in DNA: TGCAGTGCTAAACCCGCTTGGGGGGGCGAGCAGTACGTC. Its translation is CSAKPAWGGEQYV.

The chain employs TRBV6-6 and TRBJ2-1; 8 bases are shared with TRBD1. There are 15 residues in the CDR3. Germline lookup yields CDR1 MNHNY and CDR2 SVGAGI (reference sequence). The V and J ends lost 6 bases and 4 bases, in that order; junction bases with no gene match: 8. The CDR3 region has the DNA TGTGCCAGCAGCAGACAGGGGAAGGGTTACAATGAGCAGTTCTTC. It is translated as CASSRQGKGYNEQFF.

The sample holds a few counts of this clonotype. This chain's CDR3 is CSVTRQGINTEAFF. The CDR3 nucleotides are TGCAGCGTTACCCGACAGGGCATAAACACTGAAGCTTTCTTT. The chain links TRBV29-1 to TRBJ1-1; the match to TRBD1 covers 7 bases. Germline trimming cut 5 bases from V and 2 bases from J; bases unmatched to any gene: 8. The germline V gene encodes CDR1 SQVTM and CDR2 ANQGSEA. The CDR3 runs to 14 residues. Supplemented by reference TRBV29-1 and TRBJ1-1, the full variable domain reads SAVISQKPSRDICQRGTSLTIQCQVDSQVTMMFWYRQQPGQSLTLIATANQGSEATYESGFVIDKFPISRPNLTFSTLTVSNMSPEDSSIYLCSVTRQGINTEAFFGQGTRLTVV.

The table lists this clonotype with many counts. V is TRBV19 and J is TRBJ2-6, with 7 bases fitting TRBD1. CDR1 is LNHDA, CDR2 SQIVND, per germline (reference sequence). This CDR3 contains 15 residues. After removal of 6 bases from V and 2 bases from J, the junction contained 4 bases not matched to a gene. The CDR3 region has the DNA TGTGCCAGTAGGAGAGGACAGGCTGGGGCCAACGTCCTGACTTTC. It specifies CASRRGQAGANVLTF.

This clonotype was counted at least ten times. The rearrangement joins TRBV6-1 to TRBJ1-2; 9 bases fit TRBD1. Germline V CDR1 and CDR2: MNHNS, SASEGT. The CDR3 is 14 residues long. V trimming: 7 bases; J trimming: 7 bases; junction bases outside the gene matches: 10. The CDR3 region is CASNRDRDLSGYTF. The CDR3 region has the DNA TGTGCCAGCAATCGGGACAGGGACCTTTCTGGCTACACCTTC.

CDR3 protein: CASSLETGGEQYV. As DNA, the CDR3 is TGCGCCAGCAGCTTGGAGACAGGGGGCGAGCAGTACGTC. The V gene is TRBV5-1, the J gene TRBJ2-7; 9 bases map to TRBD1. The CDR3 is 13 residues long. Trimming at V came to 0 bases and at J to 6 bases, leaving 1 base not matched to a gene. Looked up from germline, CDR1 is SGHRS and CDR2 is YFSETQ.

The table lists this clonotype with a few counts. The chain recombines TRBV3-1 with TRBJ1-2, with a tentative D call TRBD1 (5 bases). CDR3 length: 13 amino acids. Germline assignment: CDR1 LGHDT and CDR2 YNNKEL (reference sequence). V was cut by 5 bases and J by 1 base, with 8 bases left in between. CDR3 DNA sequence: TGTGCCAGCAGCGCAGGGTATAACTATGGCTACACCTTC. As protein: CASSAGYNYGYTF.

The CDR3 sequence is CASSFSGQNTEAFF. For the CDR3, the DNA is TGTGCCAGCAGTTTCTCGGGACAGAACACTGAAGCTTTCTTT. The rearrangement links TRBV12-3 or TRBV12-4 to TRBJ1-1, with a possible D match to TRBD1 (6 bases). The V and J ends lost 3 bases and 1 base respectively, with 9 bases between them. CDR3 length: 14 residues.

The chain has TRBV21-1 and TRBJ1-5; TRBD1 is the table's D call and was not checked against the DNA. TRBV21-1 is a documented pseudogene. This CDR3 spans 16 amino acids. CDR3 protein: CASAERSAHSNQPQHF. The DNA for the CDR3 is TGTGCCAGCGCCGAACGAAGCGCCCATAGCAATCAGCCCCAGCATTTT.

This clonotype was detected a few times. The chain has TRBV7-9 and TRBJ1-1; D is possibly TRBD1 (6 bases). Per the germline V gene, CDR1 is SEHNR and CDR2 is FQNEAQ (reference sequence). The V and J ends lost 7 bases and 6 bases respectively, with 18 bases between them. This CDR3 contains 14 residues. CDR3 protein: CASTPRVGGPEAFF. Here the CDR3 DNA reads TGTGCCAGCACCCCTCGAGTCGGGGGGCCTGAAGCTTTCTTT.

A few counts support this clonotype. V gene TRBV2 combines with J gene TRBJ1-2; TRBD1 agrees at 7 bases. The CDR3 extends over 18 amino acids. The germline CDR1 and CDR2 sequences are SNHLY and FYNNEI. Unmatched junction bases numbered 16, after V lost 5 bases and J lost 1 base. CDR3 nucleotides: TGTGCCAGCAGTTATTCCCGGGACAGCAGAAACGATAACTATGGCTACACCTTC. This encodes CASSYSRDSRNDNYGYTF.

This chain uses TRBV19 with TRBJ1-5; unclear D gene. V lost 3 bases, J lost 7 bases, and 16 bases lay in between. Germline V gene data show CDR1 as LNHDA and CDR2 as SQIVND (reference sequence). This CDR3 contains 15 residues. The CDR3, as DNA: TGTGCCAGTAGTATCTCGTCGGTAAGTCCGCAGCCCCAGCATTTT. It is translated as CASSISSVSPQPQHF.

This clonotype was observed many times. The chain uses TRBV2 and TRBJ2-7, with TRBD1 matching over 8 bases. Unmatched junction bases numbered 10, after V lost 6 bases and J lost 9 bases. The CDR3 is 13 amino acids. Germline loops: CDR1 SNHLY, CDR2 FYNNEI. CDR3 protein: CASRLGRTGRQYV. As DNA, the CDR3 is TGTGCCAGCAGACTAGGTAGGACAGGGAGGCAGTACGTC.

This clonotype was seen only once. The rearrangement joins TRBV7-2 to TRBJ2-4; D uncertain. Trimming took 6 bases from V and 9 from J, leaving 18 bases between them. Looked up from germline, CDR1 is SGHTA and CDR2 is FQGNSA. The CDR3 runs to 14 residues. CDR3 DNA sequence: TGTGCCAGCAGTCGTCCCGAAAGAAGTAGCATTCAGTACTTC. This gives the protein CASSRPERSSIQYF. Drawing the rest from reference TRBV7-2 and TRBJ2-4, the complete variable domain is GAGVSQSPSNKVTEKGKDVELRCDPISGHTALYWYRQSLGQGLEFLIYFQGNSAPDKSGLPSDRFSAERTGGSVSTLTIQRTQQEDSAVYLCASSRPERSSIQYFGAGTRLSVL.

The sample holds many counts of this clonotype. This rearrangement joins TRBV20-1 to TRBJ1-4, with a possible D match to TRBD1 (5 bases). This CDR3 contains 14 residues. Trimming pared 3 bases from V and 5 bases from J, leaving 13 bases between. Germline V gives CDR1 DFQATT, CDR2 SNEGSKA (reference sequence). CDR3 DNA sequence: TGCAGTGCTAGCTGGGGGGGGAGGAATGAAAAACTGTTTTTT. The encoded protein is CSASWGGRNEKLFF.